The following is a T cell receptor beta chain sequence with its context. Its cognate antigen is unknown. PCR amplification relied on 60 Vbeta primers (plus 13 Jbeta primers). Method: immunoSEQ multiplex PCR; TCRdb's copy keeps in-frame clones and lacks some. This table holds 140,000 to 150,000 clones, 70% found once. This specimen belongs to a study of cytomegalovirus exposure and HLA in healthy donors. Whole-study results and caveats: Accurate HLA-A and HLA-B prediction from TCR beta sequences was reported for most subjects.

Germline-derived CDR1 and CDR2 are SGHTA and FQGNSA. The CDR3 sequence is 14 residues long. Trimming removed 7 bases at V and 0 bases at J, with 7 bases between. The source is a woman aged 55 to 70 in good health and CMV-seropositive. The rearrangement uses TRBV7-2 and TRBJ2-6; D remains unclear. The sample was PBMCs. CDR3 residues: CASTYSSGANVLTF. The CDR3 DNA sequence: TGTGCCAGCACCTACAGCTCTGGGGCCAACGTCCTGACTTTC.